This section outlines one TCR beta chain sequence together with its context. Its antigen is unidentified. The sample originates from a study of tumor-infiltrating lymphocytes in primary liver carcinoma. Whole-study context: All patients had surgically resected primary liver carcinoma.

Total RNA (approximately 500 ng) served as template for TCR beta cDNA synthesis primed by a constant-region primer. Each TCR beta library was derived from three nested multiplex PCR rounds that employed slightly modified ARM-PCR. TCRdb reprocessed the multiplex PCR reads via MiXCR and lists one record per CDR3 protein. This table holds 300,000 to 400,000 distinct CDR3 sequences, less than 75% found once. Regarding the study as a whole: It was in tumors, not blood, that the top-250-clone fraction was significantly higher (p = 0.039).

In addition to blood RNA drawn from unsorted whole blood, germline DNA was extracted. Sequencing was carried out using peripheral blood. The receptor was isolated from a man aged 35-49 years with primary liver carcinoma and hepatitis B virus infection.

For the CDR3, the DNA is TGTGCCAGCAGCTTGGTCCCCGAGTCTAACTATGGTAACACCTTC. As protein: CASSLVPESNYGNTF. The rearrangement joins TRBV5-6 to TRBJ1-2; D gene uncertain. V shed 0 bases and J shed 12 bases, with 21 bases lying between them. The germline V gene encodes CDR1 SGHDT and CDR2 YYEEEE. This CDR3 spans 15 amino acids. Complete variable domain (other parts from reference TRBV5-6 and TRBJ1-2): DAGVTQSPTHLIKTRGQQVTLRCSPKSGHDTVSWYQQALGQGPQFIFQYYEEEERQRGNFPDRFSGHQFPNYSSELNVNALLLGDSALYLCASSLVPESNYGNTFGSGTRLTVV.